This T cell receptor beta chain was obtained from a study of neurological immune-mediated disorders (dated by TCRdb to between 2018 and 2021). In terms of the full investigation: Peripheral blood TCR-beta repertoires from patients with HTLV-I-associated myelopathy (HAM/TSP), patients with multiple sclerosis, and healthy controls were compared in the study using UMI-based sequencing. The cohort included about 70 subjects: approximately 15 with HAM/TSP, some 34 with multiple sclerosis, and about 20 healthy controls. Longitudinal samples, technical triplicates and paired sorted CD4+ and CD8+ T-cell subsets, alongside PBMC samples, were included among the roughly 100 TCR-beta libraries.

General conclusions and limits of the study: No identical CDR3 amino acid sequences were found to be shared among expanded clones across subjects, suggesting that TCR-beta repertoires were private in all groups. TCR clonal expansion was greatest in HAM/TSP patients and smallest in MS patients, who ranked below even healthy controls.

To synthesize cDNA, template-switch 5'RACE was performed with a primer carrying a 10-nucleotide random unique molecular identifier so that each TCR transcript was tagged. Over 190 million TCR-beta sequences, covering 15-18 subjects, were produced in each sequencing run. Total RNA was extracted with the RNeasy kit. TCR-beta VDJ regions were amplified with primers for the TCR constant region and the 5'RACE anchor, using the KAPA Real-time Library Amplification kit. A first PCR added sample indexes and Illumina adaptors, after which a second PCR increased the library yield. After Ampure bead purification, the TCR product of roughly 650 bp was size-selected on a 2% E-gel SizeSelection system. Before pooling, library quality was assessed on a Bioanalyzer, concentration was determined with Qubit, and library quantification was performed with the Kapa Library Quantification kit. An Illumina HiSeq 2500 was used to sequence the libraries paired-end at 2 x 150 bp. To increase sequence diversity, roughly 24-30% phiX was spiked into each library pool. On the authors' methods: The quality-filtered reads were processed with the UMI-based MiGEC pipeline, whose error correction step removed more than 80% of the raw TCR sequences. IMGT germline references were used for aligning VDJ genes, and each clonotype was defined as a unique CDR3 amino acid sequence together with its V-J genes. Clonal expansion, Shannon diversity and CDR3 relatedness (CalcPairwiseDistances, ClusterSamples) were evaluated with VDJtools, and phylogenetic trees were built with CLCbio workbench. A clone was classed as expanded if it had 8 or more unique UMIs, a cutoff based on coefficient-of-variation modelling across technical triplicates. The public reads were reprocessed in TCRdb via fastp at Q25 and MiXCR, keeping in-frame beta chains. Under each unique CDR3 protein, matching rows form one entry showing the most common genes and DNA. What appears here as the V and J calls and clone size reflects TCRdb's work, not the paper's. The sample table records approximately 30,000 distinct CDR3 sequences; 5% to 8% of these occur just once. The ten most abundant clones make up about 8.3% of the sample.

Taken from the germline V gene, the CDR1 and CDR2 loops are MNHEY and SVGEGT. Here V drops 7 bases and J drops 7 bases, and the junction holds 9 bases not matched to any gene. The CDR3 sequence holds 14 residues, the cysteine and phenylalanine included. Only CDR3 DNA is held: 42 bases, read in frame from base 1. Healthy controls were blood bank volunteers in Maryland, USA. For the unsorted PBMC libraries, 2 million PBMCs were stored in RNAlater at -80 degrees C until RNA extraction and were used to generate the libraries. Peripheral blood underwent Ficoll-Hypaque density gradient centrifugation to isolate PBMCs, which were then cryopreserved in liquid nitrogen. With respect to this clonotype: It lacks a known antigen. No quality values exist for individual bases; no much larger clone is one base distant.

The TCR originated in a woman aged 50 to 60 in good health. The sequence links TRBV6-2 or TRBV6-3 to TRBJ2-1; 8 central nucleotides agree with TRBD2. Sequenced sample: PBMCs. The CDR3 reads as follows: CASTRAGEGNEQFF. The DNA sequence is given as TGTGCCAGCACTAGAGCGGGAGAAGGGAATGAGCAGTTCTTC.